This T cell receptor (beta chain) appears in the sequencing data of a study of blood T cells in healthy people across ages. They isolated at least 7 million PBMCs from each sample. The use of a sample-barcoded 5' primer and a J-beta primer mix characterized a second PCR of roughly 7 to 11 cycles. Each CDR3 protein is one row after TCRdb ran MiXCR on the 5' RACE reads. The sample lists about 830,000 distinct CDR3 sequences, around 62% occurring once. The V gene's germline CDR1 is MNHEY and CDR2 SMNVEV (reference sequence). Trimming took 6 bases from V and 1 from J, leaving 13 bases between them. The CDR3 runs 15 residues.

The sample consisted of blood. The receptor was derived from a man under 40 in good health. The V and J genes are TRBV27 and TRBJ2-4, with a tentative D call TRBD1 (5 bases). Here the CDR3 reads CASRAGQRAKNIQYF. The CDR3 DNA sequence: TGTGCCAGCAGAGCCGGACAACGGGCCAAAAACATTCAGTACTTC.